This is a list of T cell receptor beta chains from one sample in a study of T cell repertoires in cytomegalovirus infection. MiXCR, run by TCRdb on the reads, gives a single entry per CDR3 protein. In the table there are some 180,000 distinct CDR3 sequences, less than 9.5% of which are singletons. The sample consisted of PBMCs. Every receptor here comes from a human donor in good health (CMV status not recorded). Some clones in this sample may be carry-over from other donors' samples. Both conserved end residues are part of each CDR3. Each record gives: clone size, J gene, V gene, D gene, CDR3 protein, CDR3 DNA. The D gene is left open where the match is weak. Clone sizes are given selectively: once, few, many, or a class where the clone is expanded.

size: NA
J: TRBJ2-1
V: TRBV19
D: NA
CDR3: CASRTDDSSYNEQFF
DNA: TGTGCCAGTAGAACGGACGACAGCTCCTACAATGAGCAGTTCTTC

size: many
J: TRBJ1-2
V: TRBV12-3/TRBV12-4
D: TRBD1
CDR3: CASSRQGPGGYTF
DNA: TGTGCCAGCAGTCGACAGGGCCCCGGAGGCTACACCTTC

size: NA
J: TRBJ2-7
V: TRBV19
D: TRBD2
CDR3: CASRTSGASYEQYF
DNA: TGTGCCAGTAGGACTAGCGGGGCGTCCTACGAGCAGTACTTC

size: NA
J: TRBJ2-7
V: TRBV27
D: TRBD2
CDR3: CASSYGRAYEQYF
DNA: TGTGCCAGCAGTTACGGGAGGGCCTACGAGCAGTACTTC

size: many
J: TRBJ1-2
V: TRBV28
D: TRBD1
CDR3: CASSSPGGVGRGYTF
DNA: TGTGCCAGCAGTAGCCCAGGGGGCGTAGGCCGGGGCTACACCTTC

size: many
J: TRBJ2-7
V: TRBV12-3/TRBV12-4
D: NA
CDR3: CASRMGGPLEVEQYF
DNA: TGTGCCAGCAGAATGGGAGGTCCTTTGGAAGTGGAGCAGTACTTC

size: many
J: TRBJ1-3
V: TRBV19
D: TRBD1
CDR3: CASRGGTAGNTIYF
DNA: TGTGCCAGTAGGGGCGGGACAGCTGGAAACACCATATATTTT

size: NA
J: TRBJ2-3
V: TRBV20-1
D: TRBD2
CDR3: CSARFLAGSDTQYF
DNA: TGCAGTGCTAGATTCCTAGCGGGATCAGATACGCAGTATTTT

size: many
J: TRBJ1-1
V: TRBV7-2
D: NA
CDR3: CASSLLGVGVRTEAFF
DNA: TGTGCCAGCAGCCTCCTTGGGGTTGGGGTGAGGACTGAAGCTTTCTTT

size: few
J: TRBJ1-1
V: TRBV5-1
D: NA
CDR3: CASSLEQGWGTEAFF
DNA: TGCGCCAGCAGCTTGGAACAGGGATGGGGCACTGAAGCTTTCTTT

size: many
J: TRBJ2-5
V: TRBV28
D: NA
CDR3: CASSGTLQETQYF
DNA: TGTGCCTCGTCCGGGACACTTCAAGAGACCCAGTACTTC

size: NA
J: TRBJ2-1
V: TRBV4-2
D: TRBD2
CDR3: CASSPPWASGTNEQFF
DNA: TGTGCCAGCAGCCCACCGTGGGCTAGCGGGACAAATGAGCAGTTCTTC

size: few
J: TRBJ1-1
V: TRBV29-1
D: NA
CDR3: CSVGSTLNTEAFF
DNA: TGCAGCGTTGGGAGTACATTGAACACTGAAGCTTTCTTT

size: NA
J: TRBJ1-5
V: TRBV20-1
D: NA
CDR3: CSAREQGWSNQPQHF
DNA: TGCAGTGCTAGAGAACAGGGTTGGAGCAATCAGCCCCAGCATTTT

size: many
J: TRBJ2-1
V: TRBV7-9
D: NA
CDR3: CATDPPDEQFF
DNA: TGTGCCACAGACCCCCCGGATGAGCAGTTCTTC

size: many
J: TRBJ2-3
V: TRBV7-2
D: NA
CDR3: CASRLGTLQTDTQYF
DNA: TGTGCCAGCAGACTAGGCACATTGCAGACAGATACGCAGTATTTT

size: many
J: TRBJ2-1
V: TRBV7-3
D: TRBD2
CDR3: CASSLAGGPTLWPFF
DNA: TGTGCCAGCAGCCTAGCGGGAGGGCCGACGCTGTGGCCGTTCTTC

size: once
J: TRBJ2-1
V: TRBV7-2
D: NA
CDR3: CASSSQIEQFF
DNA: TGTGCCAGCAGCTCTCAGATTGAGCAGTTCTTC

size: NA
J: TRBJ2-1
V: TRBV20-1
D: NA
CDR3: CSAKVLPKQFF
DNA: TGCAGTGCTAAGGTACTTCCCAAGCAGTTCTTC

size: many
J: TRBJ1-1
V: TRBV28
D: NA
CDR3: CASPPPVGNTEAFF
DNA: TGTGCCAGCCCCCCCCCCGTCGGGAACACTGAAGCTTTCTTT

size: many
J: TRBJ1-1
V: TRBV7-9
D: NA
CDR3: CASSSTQGTEAFF
DNA: TGTGCCAGCAGCTCAACACAGGGAACTGAAGCTTTCTTT

size: NA
J: TRBJ1-6
V: TRBV4-3
D: TRBD1
CDR3: CASSQGQINSPLHF
DNA: TGCGCCAGCAGCCAGGGACAGATCAATTCACCCCTCCACTTT

size: few
J: TRBJ2-3
V: TRBV20-1
D: NA
CDR3: CSARDSPEERVTDTQYF
DNA: TGCAGTGCTAGAGATTCCCCCGAGGAGCGGGTCACAGATACGCAGTATTTT

size: many
J: TRBJ2-7
V: TRBV4-1
D: TRBD1
CDR3: CASRPAIDRGHEQYF
DNA: TGCGCCAGCAGGCCTGCCATCGACAGGGGCCACGAGCAGTACTTC

size: many
J: TRBJ1-5
V: TRBV7-6
D: NA
CDR3: CASSLVQGQPQHF
DNA: TGTGCCAGCAGCTTAGTCCAAGGTCAGCCCCAGCATTTT

size: NA
J: TRBJ1-2
V: TRBV4-3
D: NA
CDR3: CASSQEPNYGYTF
DNA: TGCGCCAGCAGCCAAGAACCTAACTATGGCTACACCTTC

size: many
J: TRBJ1-5
V: TRBV20-1
D: TRBD1
CDR3: CSATNRQGRQPQHF
DNA: TGCAGTGCTACTAACAGACAGGGGCGCCAGCCCCAGCATTTT

size: many
J: TRBJ2-5
V: TRBV20-1
D: NA
CDR3: CSARVGSQETQYF
DNA: TGCAGTGCTAGAGTGGGGTCTCAAGAGACCCAGTACTTC

size: NA
J: TRBJ1-1
V: TRBV5-6
D: NA
CDR3: CASSFWGGRGTEAFF
DNA: TGTGCCAGCAGCTTTTGGGGGGGGCGCGGCACTGAAGCTTTCTTT

size: medium-sized
J: TRBJ2-7
V: TRBV7-2
D: NA
CDR3: CASSLTGDLTEQYF
DNA: TGTGCCAGCAGCCTGACAGGAGACCTTACGGAGCAGTACTTC

size: many
J: TRBJ1-1
V: TRBV7-2
D: TRBD1
CDR3: CASSLQGAAEAFF
DNA: TGTGCCAGCAGCTTACAGGGGGCCGCTGAAGCTTTCTTT

size: many
J: TRBJ1-6
V: TRBV28
D: NA
CDR3: CASSFRGGSYNSPLHF
DNA: TGTGCCAGCAGTTTCCGAGGGGGCTCCTATAATTCACCCCTCCACTTT

size: NA
J: TRBJ1-5
V: TRBV7-2
D: NA
CDR3: CASSLSRALPPQHF
DNA: TGTGCCAGCAGCTTATCAAGGGCCCTCCCGCCCCAGCATTTT

size: many
J: TRBJ2-5
V: TRBV7-2
D: NA
CDR3: CASSFGDTTEETQYF
DNA: TGTGCCAGCAGCTTTGGGGACACGACCGAAGAGACCCAGTACTTC

size: NA
J: TRBJ1-2
V: TRBV28
D: TRBD1
CDR3: CASSPPQGNYGYTF
DNA: TGTGCCAGCAGCCCTCCACAGGGGAACTATGGCTACACCTTC

size: many
J: TRBJ1-4
V: TRBV19
D: TRBD1
CDR3: CASRDGSMGDSEKLFF
DNA: TGTGCCAGTAGAGACGGCTCGATGGGGGACAGTGAAAAACTGTTTTTT

size: NA
J: TRBJ1-3
V: TRBV19
D: NA
CDR3: CASPTPLTKGSSGNTIYF
DNA: TGTGCCAGTCCCACACCGCTTACCAAGGGAAGCTCTGGAAACACCATATATTTT

size: NA
J: TRBJ2-5
V: TRBV7-6
D: NA
CDR3: CASSLRPQETQYF
DNA: TGTGCCAGCAGCTTAAGACCCCAAGAGACCCAGTACTTC

size: NA
J: TRBJ1-3
V: TRBV29-1
D: NA
CDR3: CSVATVNSGNTIYF
DNA: TGCAGCGTCGCGACAGTGAACTCTGGAAACACCATATATTTT

size: many
J: TRBJ2-3
V: TRBV15
D: NA
CDR3: CATSRDSRAGTDTQYF
DNA: TGTGCCACCAGCAGAGATAGCAGGGCTGGCACAGATACGCAGTATTTT

size: many
J: TRBJ1-1
V: TRBV27
D: TRBD1
CDR3: CASSLTGVMNTEAFF
DNA: TGTGCCAGCAGTTTGACAGGGGTCATGAACACTGAAGCTTTCTTT

size: few
J: TRBJ1-3
V: TRBV10-3
D: TRBD1
CDR3: CAISEQGGNTIYF
DNA: TGTGCCATCAGTGAACAGGGGGGAAACACCATATATTTT

size: many
J: TRBJ2-1
V: TRBV7-2
D: NA
CDR3: CASSKSPALGTGEQFF
DNA: TGTGCCAGCAGCAAAAGTCCGGCTCTGGGCACCGGTGAGCAGTTCTTC

size: NA
J: TRBJ2-3
V: TRBV2
D: TRBD1
CDR3: CASSEVGTGLDTQYF
DNA: TGTGCCAGCAGTGAAGTCGGGACAGGGCTAGATACGCAGTATTTT

size: many
J: TRBJ1-2
V: TRBV7-2
D: NA
CDR3: CASSPAVNDNYGYTF
DNA: TGTGCCAGCAGCCCCGCGGTGAACGATAACTATGGCTACACCTTC

size: many
J: TRBJ1-2
V: TRBV7-2
D: NA
CDR3: CASSSAGDLNYGYTF
DNA: TGTGCCAGCAGCTCTGCAGGGGACCTTAACTATGGCTACACCTTC

size: many
J: TRBJ2-1
V: TRBV7-7
D: TRBD2
CDR3: CASSLWREGQGEQFF
DNA: TGTGCCAGCAGCTTATGGCGGGAGGGCCAGGGTGAGCAGTTCTTC

size: many
J: TRBJ1-6
V: TRBV7-2
D: NA
CDR3: CASSARGGALHF
DNA: TGTGCCAGCAGCGCACGCGGGGGTGCCCTCCACTTT

size: few
J: TRBJ2-1
V: TRBV30
D: NA
CDR3: CAWSVYAGNEQFF
DNA: TGTGCCTGGAGTGTATACGCGGGCAATGAGCAGTTCTTC

size: few
J: TRBJ1-5
V: TRBV19
D: NA
CDR3: CAIGTPRQPQHF
DNA: TGTGCCATTGGGACACCCCGCCAACCCCAGCATTTT

size: NA
J: TRBJ1-6
V: TRBV6-6
D: NA
CDR3: CASSSRDLTRSYNSPLHF
DNA: TGTGCCAGCAGTTCACGGGACTTAACTAGGTCCTATAATTCACCCCTCCACTTT